The 23 T cell receptor beta chains presented below share a single source sample, sequenced in a study of cytomegalovirus exposure and HLA in healthy donors. With 60 Vbeta and 13 Jbeta primers, the PCR was carried out. TCRdb's copy holds only in-frame clones and misses some; the assay was immunoSEQ multiplex PCR. The data contain around 99,000 clones, over 75% of them singletons. The sample comprised PBMCs. All receptors come from a man aged 50 to 59 in good health and CMV-seropositive.

This clone was picked up one time. The chain uses TRBV13 and TRBJ2-5, with D possibly matching TRBD2 (6 bases). The CDR3 contains 14 residues. Germline CDR1 PRHDT, CDR2 FYEKMQ (reference sequence). Trimming stripped 2 bases from V and 5 bases from J, with 12 bases between. As DNA, the CDR3 is TGTGCCAGCAGCTTATATACCCGGGGGGAGACCCAGTACTTC. It codes for CASSLYTRGETQYF.

This clone was seen once. This chain links TRBV15 with TRBJ2-3; 7 bases fit TRBD1. The CDR3 loop spans 16 amino acids. Germline-derived CDR1 and CDR2 are LNHNV and YYDKDF (reference sequence). Trimming cost V 3 bases and J 0 bases; bases outside gene matches: 6. This chain's CDR3 is CATSRNRQGSTDTQYF. The CDR3 bases are TGTGCCACCAGCAGGAATAGACAGGGCAGCACAGATACGCAGTATTTT.

The chain is built from TRBV7-6 and TRBJ2-7; maybe TRBD1 (6 bases). The V gene's germline CDR1 is SGHVS and CDR2 FNYEAQ. Trimming shortened V by 2 bases and J by 9 bases, and 14 bases separated the two germline ends. The length of the CDR3 is 13 residues. The DNA of the CDR3 is TGTGCCAGCAGCTTAATGGACAGCAACGTGCAGTACTTC. This translates into CASSLMDSNVQYF.

The CDR3 region is CASSLRTDYEQYF. In nucleotides, the CDR3 is TGTGCCAGCAGTCTTAGGACAGACTACGAGCAGTACTTC. V gene TRBV27 combines with J gene TRBJ2-7, with a tentative D call TRBD1 (6 bases). The germline V gene has CDR1 MNHEY and CDR2 SMNVEV (reference sequence). The germline V and J ends were trimmed by 5 bases and 3 bases, with 11 bases remaining between them. The CDR3 sequence is 13 residues long.

This clone was detected a few times. The CDR3 DNA is TGTGCCAGCAGCTTGGCCGAGCAGGGCCACACTGAAGCTTTCTTT. Translation: CASSLAEQGHTEAFF. The rearrangement links TRBV5-4 to TRBJ1-1, with D maybe TRBD1 (5 bases). Deletions cut 0 bases from V and 3 bases from J, with 12 bases between. The CDR3 is made up of 15 amino acids. Germline V gene sequence: CDR1 SGHNT, CDR2 YYREEE (reference sequence).

The V and J genes are TRBV5-6 and TRBJ1-3, with TRBD1 as a possible D gene (6 bases). This CDR3 comprises 14 residues. V gave up 4 bases and J gave up 3 bases, with 11 bases separating them. The germline CDR1 and CDR2 sequences are SGHDT and YYEEEE. The CDR3 DNA sequence: TGTGCCAGCAGCACAACAGGGTTTGGAAACACCATATATTTT. Translation gives CASSTTGFGNTIYF.

The V gene is TRBV7-2, the J gene TRBJ1-5; D is possibly TRBD1 (5 bases). Trimming left V 1 base short and J 3 bases short, with 10 bases between. Germline V gene sequence: CDR1 SGHTA, CDR2 FQGNSA. There are 15 residues in the CDR3. Here the CDR3 DNA reads TGTGCCAGCAGCTTAGGGTATGGGGCCAATCAGCCCCAGCATTTT. It specifies CASSLGYGANQPQHF.

This clone occurred once. The J gene is TRBJ2-1, the V gene TRBV10-3; 7 bases are shared with TRBD2. The CDR3 length is 13 residues. Germline values: CDR1 ENHRY, CDR2 SYGVKD. The V and J ends lost 10 bases and 5 bases, in that order; junction bases with no gene match: 8. Here the CDR3 DNA reads TGTGCCACCAATGTGGCGGGAGACAATGAGCAGTTCTTC. Its protein is CATNVAGDNEQFF.

The V gene is TRBV15, the J gene TRBJ1-2, with TRBD1 matching 10 bases. Germline V gene sequence: CDR1 LNHNV, CDR2 YYDKDF (reference sequence). The trim removed 0 bases at V and 3 bases at J, leaving 10 bases unmatched. The CDR3 runs to 18 residues. The chain's CDR3 is CATSRDWREDRGYYGYTF. Here the CDR3 DNA reads TGTGCCACCAGCAGAGATTGGAGGGAGGACAGGGGGTACTATGGCTACACCTTC.

This rearrangement joins TRBV9 to TRBJ1-2, with 7 nucleotides matching TRBD1. This CDR3 region has 12 residues. Germline CDR1 SGDLS, CDR2 YYNGEE. V lost 6 bases to trimming and J lost 7 bases; unmatched junction nucleotides: 6. The CDR3 DNA follows: TGTGCCAGCACACAGACAGGGAGTGGCTACACCTTC. Its protein is CASTQTGSGYTF.

The CDR3 loop reads CASSLMTGGTSPLHF. The CDR3, as DNA: TGTGCCAGCAGCTTGATGACAGGGGGCACGTCACCCCTCCACTTT. The chain is built from TRBV5-8 and TRBJ1-6, with 10 bases identical to TRBD1. This CDR3 has 15 residues. Germline CDR1 is SGHTS and CDR2 is YDEGEE. The ends lost 1 base at V and 10 bases at J; junction bases unmatched: 5.

V gene TRBV30 combines with J gene TRBJ2-7; 10 bases match TRBD2. The CDR3 covers 13 residues. The germline V gene has CDR1 GTSNPN and CDR2 SVGIG (reference sequence). V lost 4 bases to trimming and J lost 5 bases; unmatched junction nucleotides: 5. CDR3 amino acids: CAWNSGGFHEQYF. The CDR3 DNA follows: TGTGCCTGGAATAGCGGGGGGTTTCACGAGCAGTACTTC.

The chain links TRBV5-1 to TRBJ2-7; 10 bases are shared with TRBD1. V lost 0 bases to trimming and J lost 3 bases; unmatched junction nucleotides: 3. This CDR3 has 15 residues. The germline V gene has CDR1 SGHRS and CDR2 YFSETQ. CDR3 residues: CASSLDGQGVYEQYF. DNA of the CDR3: TGCGCCAGCAGCTTGGATGGACAGGGGGTCTACGAGCAGTACTTC.

This sequence joins TRBV27 and TRBJ2-2, with D perhaps matching TRBD2 (7 bases). The V and J ends lost 6 bases and 9 bases respectively, with 23 bases between them. Germline-derived CDR1 and CDR2 are MNHEY and SMNVEV (reference sequence). The CDR3 extends over 16 amino acids. CDR3 protein: CASSRWVGGQLRELFF. The DNA for the CDR3 is TGTGCCAGCAGCCGCTGGGTGGGGGGGCAACTAAGGGAGCTGTTTTTT.

The V call is TRBV2, the J call TRBJ2-2; unclear D gene. The CDR3 contains 13 residues. Germline V gene data show CDR1 as SNHLY and CDR2 as FYNNEI. V lost 4 bases and J 1 base, leaving 4 bases between the germline ends. In DNA form, the CDR3 reads TGTGCCAGCAGTGTACAGAACACCGGGGAGCTGTTTTTT. It yields the protein CASSVQNTGELFF.

This clone came up a few times. This chain links TRBV4-1 with TRBJ2-7, with D possibly TRBD2 on 5 matching bases. Germline V CDR1 and CDR2: MGHRA, YSYEKL. CDR3 length: 12 amino acids. The ends were cut back, 4 bases at V and 5 bases at J, with 9 bases in the middle. DNA of the CDR3: TGCGCCAGCAGCCCGAGACTAAACGAGCAGTACTTC. Protein: CASSPRLNEQYF.

In its sample, this clone was seen a few times. The V gene is TRBV21-1, the J gene TRBJ1-1. TRBV21-1 is labeled a pseudogene. The CDR3 totals 14 residues. Here the CDR3 DNA reads TGTGCCAGCAGCAAAGCGGCGGTTGGCACTGAAGCTTTCTTT. Translated: CASSKAAVGTEAFF.

The chain links TRBV30 to TRBJ1-3; no clear D gene. V dropped 5 bases and J dropped 1 base, with 9 bases sitting between them. The CDR3 spans 13 residues. Germline V CDR1 and CDR2: GTSNPN, SVGIG (reference sequence). The CDR3 here is CAWGSNSGNTIYF. CDR3 DNA: TGTGCCTGGGGTAGTAATTCTGGAAACACCATATATTTT.

Only one count was recorded for this clone. The chain uses TRBV27 and TRBJ2-2, with D possibly being TRBD1 (5 bases). Germline V CDR1 and CDR2: MNHEY, SMNVEV (reference sequence). The CDR3 length is 17 residues. The V end was cut by 4 bases, the J end by 7 bases, with 22 bases between. CDR3 DNA sequence: TGTGCCAGCAGTTGGTCGATGCAGGGTGGGAAGAACGGGGAGCTGTTTTTT. It yields the protein CASSWSMQGGKNGELFF.

V is TRBV5-8 and J is TRBJ2-7; 8 bases fit TRBD1. CDR1 is SGHTS, CDR2 YDEGEE, per germline. The length of the CDR3 is 15 residues. Trimming removed 5 bases from V and 2 bases from J; junction bases left unmatched: 9. The CDR3 sequence: CASSYDRGTAYEQYF. The DNA for the CDR3 is TGTGCCAGCAGTTATGACAGGGGAACAGCCTACGAGCAGTACTTC. The full variable domain, its missing parts supplied by reference TRBV5-8 and TRBJ2-7, is EAGVTQSPTHLIKTRGQQATLRCSPISGHTSVYWYQQALGLGLQFLLWYDEGEERNRGNFPPRFSGRQFPNYSSELNVNALELEDSALYLCASSYDRGTAYEQYFGPGTRLTVT.

V usage is TRBV18 and J usage is TRBJ1-6; no firm D call. This CDR3 contains 14 residues. The germline V gene has CDR1 KGHSH and CDR2 LQKENI. V was clipped by 3 bases and J by 7 bases, with 10 bases between them. The CDR3 protein is CASSPPWANSPLHF. Here the CDR3 DNA reads TGTGCCAGCTCACCTCCTTGGGCGAATTCACCCCTCCACTTT.

This clone was counted once. The rearrangement links TRBV7-6 to TRBJ2-7, with D tentatively TRBD1 (6 bases). The germline gives CDR1 SGHVS, CDR2 FNYEAQ. The CDR3 extends over 16 amino acids. Trimming pared 1 base from V and 2 bases from J, leaving 15 bases between. The CDR3 reads CASSLETQTGAYEQYF. Here the CDR3 DNA reads TGTGCCAGCAGCTTAGAAACCCAGACAGGTGCCTACGAGCAGTACTTC.

The rearrangement joins TRBV18 to TRBJ1-3; D gene ambiguous. This CDR3 region has 15 residues. Germline CDR1 is KGHSH and CDR2 is LQKENI. V was cut by 3 bases and J by 0 bases, with 9 bases left in between. The CDR3 bases are TGTGCCAGCTCACCTTTATCACTCTCTGGAAACACCATATATTTT. Its translation: CASSPLSLSGNTIYF.